The 16 T cell receptor beta chains below come from one sample, sequenced in a study of T-cell reconstitution after alpha-beta-depleted transplantation in children. TCRbeta library preparation incorporated unique molecular identifiers. Using its own MiXCR run on the PCR reads, TCRdb lists one record per CDR3 protein. The sample lists about 6,500 distinct CDR3 sequences, 9.5% to 12% occurring once. The source was PBMCs, mostly from graft donor cells, collected 180 days after TCRalphabeta/CD19-depleted stem cell transplant. These receptors were collected from a child under two years old who had a stem cell transplant for acute myeloid leukemia, so the T cells may come from the graft donor.

The sample holds many counts of this clonotype. The chain combines TRBV7-6 with TRBJ2-1; TRBD1 matches at 9 bases. The CDR3 covers 14 residues. In germline, CDR1 is SGHVS, CDR2 FNYEAQ. Germline trimming cut 5 bases from V and 16 bases from J; bases unmatched to any gene: 15. CDR3 in DNA: TGTGCCAGCAGCCCTTCCTCTACCGGGACAGGGTTTTTCTTC. Its protein product is CASSPSSTGTGFFF.

This clonotype was found many times. The rearrangement joins TRBV18 to TRBJ1-1, with D perhaps matching TRBD1 (6 bases). This CDR3 comprises 14 residues. CDR1 is KGHSH and CDR2 is LQKENI in the germline V gene. Trimming took 2 bases from V and 3 from J, leaving 10 bases between them. CDR3 loop: CASSPMRGDTEAFF. DNA of the CDR3: TGTGCCAGCTCACCAATGAGGGGGGACACTGAAGCTTTCTTT.

The chain joins TRBV27 to TRBJ2-2; 8 bases fit TRBD1. The CDR3 loop spans 14 amino acids. V trimming: 5 bases; J trimming: 5 bases; junction bases outside the gene matches: 4. CDR1 and CDR2 (germline): MNHEY, SMNVEV (reference sequence). CDR3 sequence: CASSTYRGTGELFF. CDR3 sequence (DNA): TGTGCCAGCAGTACCTACAGGGGGACCGGGGAGCTGTTTTTT.

This rearrangement joins TRBV15 to TRBJ2-7; TRBD2 aligns across 7 bases. CDR1 and CDR2 from the germline V gene are LNHNV and YYDKDF (reference sequence). This CDR3 has 18 residues. The trim removed 0 bases at V and 0 bases at J, leaving 11 bases unmatched. Here the CDR3 DNA reads TGTGCCACCAGCAGAGATCCCCCCACTAGCGCTCACTCCTACGAGCAGTACTTC. Translating gives CATSRDPPTSAHSYEQYF.

In this sample, this clonotype turned up many times. The chain links TRBV7-2 to TRBJ2-2, with D possibly being TRBD1 (7 bases). Trimming cost V 5 bases and J 7 bases, with 17 bases left between them. The CDR3 length is 15 residues. Germline loops: CDR1 SGHTA, CDR2 FQGNSA. Here the CDR3 DNA reads TGTGCCAGCAGCGTGGAGGGGGCCTGGCGCGGGGAGCTGTTTTTT. This gives the protein CASSVEGAWRGELFF.

The CDR3 region is CASSQDPPTSGRTGDTQYF. The CDR3, as DNA: TGCGCCAGCAGCCAAGATCCCCCGACTAGCGGGAGGACTGGAGATACGCAGTATTTT. The chain recombines TRBV4-3 with TRBJ2-3; 13 bases align to TRBD2. Germline V gene data show CDR1 as LGHNA and CDR2 as YSLEER. This CDR3 is built from 19 residues. V was pared by 0 bases and J by 5 bases, with 11 bases of the junction left unmatched.

By frequency in the sample, this clonotype is medium-sized (0.01 to 0.1%). This sequence joins TRBV30 and TRBJ2-1; D is uncertain. This CDR3 has 12 amino acids. V was shortened by 4 bases and J by 1 base, with 5 bases between the two germline ends. Germline-derived CDR1 and CDR2 are GTSNPN and SVGIG (reference sequence). The CDR3 protein is CAWIGSYNEQFF. The CDR3 nucleotides read TGTGCCTGGATCGGTTCCTACAATGAGCAGTTCTTC.

This clonotype appeared many times. The chain couples TRBV29-1 to TRBJ1-1; D remains unclear. V lost 5 bases to trimming and J lost 0 bases, with 10 bases between them. This CDR3 is 13 amino acids long. Germline loops: CDR1 SQVTM, CDR2 ANQGSEA. The DNA of the CDR3 is TGCAGCGTTTTACCGGCCCTGAACACTGAAGCTTTCTTT. This encodes CSVLPALNTEAFF.

This clonotype was seen repeatedly, ten times or more. This chain uses TRBV29-1 with TRBJ2-2, with D unclear. Germline V gene sequence: CDR1 SQVTM, CDR2 ANQGSEA. Between the trimmed V and J ends, which lost 4 bases and 6 bases, there was a span of 12 bases. The CDR3 has 13 amino acids. CDR3 DNA sequence: TGCAGCGTTGTATCCGTTAGACCCGGGGAGCTGTTTTTT. Its protein is CSVVSVRPGELFF.

Ten or more counts support this clonotype. The chain couples TRBV5-1 to TRBJ2-7; D may match TRBD1 or TRBD2 (5 bases each). The V gene's germline CDR1 is SGHRS and CDR2 YFSETQ. The CDR3 has 14 residues. The ends were cut back, 3 bases at V and 2 bases at J, with 12 bases in the middle. CDR3: CASSSGPITYEQYF. CDR3 coding DNA: TGCGCCAGCAGCTCGGGACCGATTACCTACGAGCAGTACTTC.

At least ten counts were recorded for this clonotype. The chain recombines TRBV7-9 with TRBJ2-7, with D perhaps matching TRBD1 or TRBD2 (5 bases each). In germline, CDR1 is SEHNR, CDR2 FQNEAQ (reference sequence). Trimming pared 4 bases from V and 2 bases from J, leaving 15 bases between. CDR3 size: 15 residues. The CDR3 here is CASSWIRRGPYEQYF. The CDR3 nucleotides are TGTGCCAGCAGCTGGATAAGACGGGGACCCTACGAGCAGTACTTC. Complete variable domain (other parts from reference TRBV7-9 and TRBJ2-7): DTGVSQNPRHKITKRGQNVTFRCDPISEHNRLYWYRQTLGQGPEFLTYFQNEAQLEKSRLLSDRFSAERPKGSFSTLEIQRTEQGDSAMYLCASSWIRRGPYEQYFGPGTRLTVT.

This clonotype was recorded at least ten times. The J gene is TRBJ1-1, the V gene TRBV12-3 or TRBV12-4; no firm D call. The CDR3 totals 13 residues. Trimming left V 5 bases short and J 4 bases short, with 11 bases between. CDR3 sequence: CASSTSLATEAFF. CDR3 coding DNA: TGTGCCAGCAGTACAAGTTTGGCCACTGAAGCTTTCTTT.

This clonotype has ten or more counts. This rearrangement joins TRBV6-1 to TRBJ2-1; possible D gene TRBD2, 6 bases. CDR3 length equals 15 residues. Germline V lookup: CDR1 MNHNS, CDR2 SASEGT. With 7 bases removed from V and 2 bases from J, the gap between germline ends came to 15 bases. The CDR3 nucleotides read TGTGCCAGCAAAAAAGGACGGGGGACCTACAATGAGCAGTTCTTC. Amino acid sequence: CASKKGRGTYNEQFF.

This clonotype was seen ten or more times. The CDR3 DNA sequence: TGTGCCAGCAGACGAGCTCATGAGCAGTTCTTC. Translating gives CASRRAHEQFF. This rearrangement joins TRBV11-2 to TRBJ2-1; D gene uncertain. Germline-derived CDR1 and CDR2 are SGHAT and FQNNGV. V dropped 6 bases and J dropped 8 bases, with 8 bases sitting between them. The CDR3 has 11 residues.

In its sample, this clonotype was seen many times. The chain carries TRBV27 and TRBJ1-5; the D gene is possibly TRBD1 (5 bases). The CDR3 has 15 amino acids. Trimming cost V 2 bases and J 7 bases, with 15 bases left between them. Germline lookup yields CDR1 MNHEY and CDR2 SMNVEV (reference sequence). CDR3 DNA sequence: TGTGCCAGCAGTTTAATGGGGGTGGTGGGCCAGCCCCAGCATTTT. Encoded protein: CASSLMGVVGQPQHF.

At least ten counts were recorded for this clonotype. The chain couples TRBV20-1 to TRBJ2-1; 10 nucleotides agree with TRBD1. CDR3 size: 15 residues. Germline V gene data show CDR1 as DFQATT and CDR2 as SNEGSKA (reference sequence). V lost 6 bases to trimming and J lost 8 bases; unmatched junction nucleotides: 13. The CDR3 nucleotides read TGCAGTGCCCCATTCCCGGGACAGGGGCACTATGAGCAGTTCTTC. It is translated as CSAPFPGQGHYEQFF.